Each of the 30 T cell receptor beta chains below was sequenced from the same sample in a study of T cell responses to AZD1222 COVID-19 vaccine. Assay used: immunoSEQ multiplex PCR; TCRdb lists only in-frame clones, some missing. Here the sample spans about 120,000 clones, 91% being singletons. The sequenced sample was peripheral blood, obtained on day 0 of AZD1222 vaccination. Receptors originate from an adult in good health.

This rearrangement joins TRBV19 to TRBJ2-7, with 10 bases aligning to TRBD1. There are 15 residues in the CDR3. The J segment lost 2 bases and the V segment lost 4 bases, leaving 5 bases of the junction unmatched. The germline gives CDR1 LNHDA, CDR2 SQIVND (reference sequence). As DNA, the CDR3 is TGTGCCAGTAGTACGTACGGGACAGGGGCCTACGAGCAGTACTTC. It is translated as CASSTYGTGAYEQYF.

This chain connects TRBV6-5 to TRBJ1-5, with 7 positions matching TRBD1. In germline, CDR1 is MNHEY, CDR2 SVGAGI. This CDR3 spans 14 amino acids. V was pared by 4 bases and J by 5 bases, with 5 bases of the junction left unmatched. CDR3: CASSSAGGHQPQHF. The CDR3 bases are TGTGCCAGCAGTTCGGCAGGGGGGCATCAGCCCCAGCATTTT.

The rearrangement links TRBV6-5 to TRBJ1-4; no clear D gene. V gave up 6 bases and J gave up 8 bases, with 19 bases separating them. The CDR3 has 15 residues. Germline CDR1 reads MNHEY; CDR2 reads SVGAGI. CDR3 in amino acids: CASSPARGMGEKLFF. The CDR3 nucleotides read TGTGCCAGCAGCCCGGCGCGGGGAATGGGGGAAAAACTGTTTTTT.

This chain joins TRBV7-8 and TRBJ1-6, with D maybe TRBD1 (6 bases). Trimming stripped 5 bases from V and 7 bases from J, with 18 bases between. CDR1 and CDR2 (germline): SGHVS, FQNEAQ. The CDR3 totals 16 residues. Here the CDR3 reads CASSPPGAIENSPLHF. The CDR3, as DNA: TGTGCCAGCAGCCCTCCGGGGGCAATTGAGAATTCACCCCTCCACTTT.

J is TRBJ1-2 and V is TRBV5-1, with D unresolved. The V and J ends lost 0 bases and 3 bases respectively, with 15 bases between them. CDR1 is SGHRS, CDR2 YFSETQ, per germline. This CDR3 spans 16 amino acids. In nucleotides, the CDR3 is TGCGCCAGCAGCTTGGGGCCGAGGGCAGAGGACTATGGCTACACCTTC. Its translation: CASSLGPRAEDYGYTF.

The chain links TRBV11-2 to TRBJ2-5; D ambiguous. Between the trimmed V and J ends, which lost 4 bases and 5 bases, there was a span of 11 bases. Germline CDR1 and CDR2: SGHAT and FQNNGV. The CDR3 runs 13 residues. The CDR3 protein is CASSSNLGETQYF. In DNA, the CDR3 is TGTGCCAGCAGCTCAAATTTGGGGGAGACCCAGTACTTC.

CDR3: CSVDGTGQGEQYF. The DNA of the CDR3 is TGCAGCGTGGATGGGACCGGTCAAGGCGAGCAGTACTTC. The V gene is TRBV29-1, the J gene TRBJ2-7; tentatively, D is TRBD1 or TRBD2 (5 bases each). The CDR3 loop spans 13 amino acids. V was trimmed by 6 bases and J by 6 bases, leaving 18 bases between them. In germline, CDR1 is SQVTM, CDR2 ANQGSEA.

This chain connects TRBV2 to TRBJ2-6; TRBD1 is a possible D gene (6 bases). The germline V and J ends were trimmed by 6 bases and 0 bases, with 12 bases remaining between them. The CDR3 extends over 16 amino acids. Germline assignment: CDR1 SNHLY and CDR2 FYNNEI. CDR3 DNA sequence: TGTGCCAGCAGCCCTGACAGGATCTCTGGGGCCAACGTCCTGACTTTC. Translation: CASSPDRISGANVLTF.

The genes are TRBV18 and TRBJ1-2; D not resolved. The germline V and J ends were trimmed by 1 base and 8 bases, with 5 bases remaining between them. From germline, CDR1 is KGHSH and CDR2 LQKENI. CDR3 length: 11 residues. Written as DNA, the CDR3 is TGTGCCAGCTCACCACGGCAGGGCTACACCTTC. It encodes CASSPRQGYTF.

The gene calls are TRBV24-1 and TRBJ2-3; no clear D. Trimming took off 7 bases at V and 0 bases at J, with 7 bases between the two ends. This CDR3 is 13 amino acids long. Germline-derived CDR1 and CDR2 are KGHDR and SFDVKD. CDR3 sequence reads: CATSTQSTDTQYF. The CDR3 bases are TGTGCCACCAGCACACAGAGCACAGATACGCAGTATTTT.

In its sample, this clone is medium-sized. J is TRBJ2-7 and V is TRBV6-2 or TRBV6-3; 13 bases fit TRBD2. The CDR3 covers 16 residues. The trim removed 4 bases at V and 2 bases at J, leaving 5 bases unmatched. Looked up from germline, CDR1 is MNHEY and CDR2 is SVGEGT. This CDR3 reads CASSFNGLAGAYEQYF. The CDR3 nucleotides read TGTGCCAGCAGTTTTAACGGACTAGCGGGGGCCTACGAGCAGTACTTC.

The chain combines TRBV19 with TRBJ2-4; 7 bases line up with TRBD2. The CDR3 spans 12 residues. Germline assignment: CDR1 LNHDA and CDR2 SQIVND (reference sequence). V was clipped by 8 bases and J by 6 bases; unmatched bases: 4. CDR3 loop: CASGIAGNIQYF. The DNA for the CDR3 is TGTGCCAGTGGCATAGCGGGAAACATTCAGTACTTC.

The chain joins TRBV5-1 to TRBJ2-5, with D hard to call. This CDR3 has 13 amino acids. V was trimmed by 4 bases and J by 2 bases, leaving 9 bases between them. CDR1 and CDR2 from the germline V gene are SGHRS and YFSETQ. The CDR3 sequence is CASSPRDQETQYF. CDR3 DNA sequence: TGCGCCAGCAGCCCCCGCGATCAAGAGACCCAGTACTTC.

The chain employs TRBV3-1 (or the pseudogene TRBV3-2) and TRBJ1-2; weak D call: TRBD1 (5 bases). V lost 2 bases to trimming and J lost 3 bases, with 13 bases between them. This CDR3 has 15 residues. In germline, CDR1 is LGHDT, CDR2 YNNKEL (reference sequence). As DNA, the CDR3 is TGTGCCAGCAGCCAAAAGGGAGGGGCCCACTATGGCTACACCTTC. Its translation: CASSQKGGAHYGYTF.

The chain employs TRBV6-5 and TRBJ1-5; 8 bases line up with TRBD1. Losses at the gene ends were 6 bases for V and 2 bases for J; bases not matched to a gene: 6. CDR3 length: 15 residues. CDR1 is MNHEY, CDR2 SVGAGI, per germline. CDR3 loop: CASSRQGSGNQPQHF. The CDR3 DNA follows: TGTGCCAGCAGCAGACAGGGGTCGGGCAATCAGCCCCAGCATTTT.

The CDR3 loop is CASRTGASEAFF. The CDR3 DNA reads as TGTGCCAGCAGGACAGGGGCTTCTGAAGCTTTCTTT. The chain employs TRBV27 and TRBJ1-1; 8 bases map to TRBD1. CDR1 is MNHEY and CDR2 is SMNVEV in the germline V gene (reference sequence). CDR3 length equals 12 residues. The V and J ends lost 6 bases and 6 bases, in that order; junction bases with no gene match: 3.

V gene TRBV24-1 combines with J gene TRBJ2-6; D perhaps matches TRBD1 (5 bases). This CDR3 has 15 amino acids. Germline loops: CDR1 KGHDR, CDR2 SFDVKD. Trimming shortened V by 1 base and J by 4 bases, and 7 bases separated the two germline ends. The CDR3: CATSDFGAGANVLTF. The DNA of the CDR3 is TGTGCCACCAGTGATTTTGGGGCAGGGGCCAACGTCCTGACTTTC.

This clone came up a few times. The chain carries TRBV2 and TRBJ2-7; 9 nucleotides align to TRBD2. The CDR3 sequence is 15 residues long. Germline V lookup: CDR1 SNHLY, CDR2 FYNNEI. Trimming removed 4 bases from V and 1 base from J; junction bases left unmatched: 5. Here the CDR3 reads CASSVETSGSYEQYF. In nucleotides, the CDR3 is TGTGCCAGCAGTGTCGAGACTAGCGGTTCCTACGAGCAGTACTTC.

The chain recombines TRBV7-9 with TRBJ1-1; a possible D gene is TRBD1 (5 bases). Trimming left V 7 bases short and J 0 bases short, with 21 bases between. Germline CDR1 reads SEHNR; CDR2 reads FQNEAQ (reference sequence). The CDR3 is 17 residues long. DNA for the CDR3: TGTGCCAGCACTACGAGCCTCACGTGGGGGGTGAACACTGAAGCTTTCTTT. It encodes CASTTSLTWGVNTEAFF.

V is TRBV15 and J is TRBJ1-5; D possibly corresponds to TRBD1 (5 bases). Per the germline V gene, CDR1 is LNHNV and CDR2 is YYDKDF (reference sequence). V dropped 0 bases and J dropped 1 base, with 10 bases sitting between them. The length of the CDR3 is 16 residues. CDR3 residues: CATSRDLRDSNQPQHF. CDR3 in DNA: TGTGCCACCAGCAGAGACTTAAGGGACAGCAATCAGCCCCAGCATTTT.

The chain carries TRBV7-9 and TRBJ1-2; a weak D match, TRBD1 (5 bases). CDR3 length: 15 residues. CDR1 and CDR2 (germline): SEHNR, FQNEAQ (reference sequence). Trimming took off 2 bases at V and 3 bases at J, with 13 bases between the two ends. The CDR3 spells CASSLHGGNDYGYTF. In nucleotides, the CDR3 is TGTGCCAGCAGCTTACACGGGGGGAACGACTATGGCTACACCTTC.

This chain connects TRBV10-2 to TRBJ1-1; 9 bases map to TRBD1. The CDR3 spans 15 residues. Germline-derived CDR1 and CDR2 are WSHSY and SAAADI. V lost 6 bases to trimming and J lost 1 base; unmatched junction nucleotides: 6. In DNA form, the CDR3 reads TGCGCCAGCAGCACCGGGACAGGGAAGAACACTGAAGCTTTCTTT. Translating gives CASSTGTGKNTEAFF.

The CDR3 bases are TGTGCCAGCAGCTTGGGACTAGCGGAACAAGAGACCCAGTACTTC. Protein sequence: CASSLGLAEQETQYF. The chain has TRBV7-9 and TRBJ2-5; 11 bases are a match to TRBD2. The ends lost 3 bases at V and 2 bases at J; junction bases unmatched: 2. Germline values: CDR1 SEHNR, CDR2 FQNEAQ (reference sequence). The CDR3 runs to 15 residues.

This clone is a singleton in its sample. V and J are TRBV19 and TRBJ2-1, with D possibly matching TRBD2 (6 bases). The length of the CDR3 is 16 residues. Germline CDR1 is LNHDA and CDR2 is SQIVND (reference sequence). V was clipped by 9 bases and J by 0 bases, with 18 bases between them. CDR3 region: CASSRAGPSSYNEQFF. DNA for the CDR3: TGTGCCAGCAGCAGGGCGGGGCCGAGCTCCTACAATGAGCAGTTCTTC. The full variable domain, its missing parts supplied by reference TRBV19 and TRBJ2-1, is DGGITQSPKYLFRKEGQNVTLSCEQNLNHDAMYWYRQDPGQGLRLIYYSQIVNDFQKGDIAEGYSVSREKKESFPLTVTSAQKNPTAFYLCASSRAGPSSYNEQFFGPGTRLTVL.

The chain carries TRBV7-8 and TRBJ1-4; D is unresolved. From germline, CDR1 is SGHVS and CDR2 FQNEAQ. Deletions cut 5 bases from V and 4 bases from J, with 26 bases between. CDR3 size: 19 residues. The CDR3 here is CASSKRNRAFNRRNEKLFF. The CDR3 DNA is TGTGCCAGCAGCAAGAGAAACCGGGCTTTTAATAGGCGTAATGAAAAACTGTTTTTT.

Relative to its sample, this clone is medium-sized. The gene calls are TRBV4-2 and TRBJ1-6, with D uncertain. The CDR3 covers 16 residues. Trimming took off 1 base at V and 9 bases at J, with 16 bases between the two ends. Per germline, CDR1 LGHNA and CDR2 YNFKEQ. DNA of the CDR3: TGTGCCAGCAGCCAAGGATCGGCTGGGGAGGGTTCACCCCTCCACTTT. This encodes CASSQGSAGEGSPLHF.

The genes are TRBV7-9 and TRBJ2-7, with D perhaps matching TRBD1 (6 bases). The germline CDR1 and CDR2 sequences are SEHNR and FQNEAQ (reference sequence). The CDR3 has 12 residues. Deletions cut 2 bases from V and 6 bases from J, with 8 bases between. The CDR3 protein is CASSLTGSEQYF. CDR3 DNA sequence: TGTGCCAGCAGCTTAACAGGGAGCGAGCAGTACTTC. Full variable domain (remainder filled in from reference TRBV7-9 and TRBJ2-7): DTGVSQNPRHKITKRGQNVTFRCDPISEHNRLYWYRQTLGQGPEFLTYFQNEAQLEKSRLLSDRFSAERPKGSFSTLEIQRTEQGDSAMYLCASSLTGSEQYFGPGTRLTVT.

The V gene is TRBV19, the J gene TRBJ2-5; TRBD1 matches at 7 bases. V lost 3 bases, J lost 0 bases, and 10 bases stayed unmatched. The germline CDR1 and CDR2 sequences are LNHDA and SQIVND (reference sequence). The CDR3 has 17 amino acids. DNA for the CDR3: TGTGCCAGTAGTATTAGAGGGACAGCAATTGACCAAGAGACCCAGTACTTC. Amino acids: CASSIRGTAIDQETQYF.

This clone was seen only once. This CDR3 is CSAAVTEAFF. The CDR3 DNA reads as TGCAGCGCAGCGGTCACTGAAGCTTTCTTT. V gene TRBV29-1 combines with J gene TRBJ1-1, with D hard to call. The V and J ends lost 7 bases and 4 bases respectively, with 7 bases between them. Germline V gene sequence: CDR1 SQVTM, CDR2 ANQGSEA. CDR3 length equals 10 residues.

This clone has only one observation. The chain has TRBV28 and TRBJ2-5; the D call may be TRBD1 or TRBD2 (5 bases each). CDR1 and CDR2 from the germline V gene are MDHEN and SYDVKM. The CDR3 runs 14 residues. With 2 bases removed from V and 7 bases from J, the gap between germline ends came to 14 bases. This chain's CDR3 is CASSLRGLGLTQYF. Written as DNA, the CDR3 is TGTGCCAGCAGTTTACGGGGCCTAGGGTTGACCCAGTACTTC.